This T cell receptor (beta chain) comes out of a study of Graves' ophthalmopathy and Graves' hyperthyroidism. V shed 7 bases and J shed 5 bases, with 11 bases lying between them. CDR3 length: 12 amino acids. This clonotype was observed many times. For repertoire sequencing, the TCR beta CDR3 regions were amplified from RNA transcripts. RT-PCR was first run with HTBI primers, then multiplex PCR in a second round. TCRdb recomputed calls from the multiplex PCR reads with MiXCR, one row per CDR3 protein. The profile covers 200,000 to 250,000 distinct CDR3 sequences, with under 25% appearing a single time and 35% to 55% taken by the ten largest.

This sequence originates from a woman between 50 and 59 years old with Graves' ophthalmopathy. The J gene is TRBJ1-1, the V gene TRBV12-3 or TRBV12-4; D gene unclear. The sequenced material came from peripheral blood. As DNA, the CDR3 is TGTGCCAGCAATCAAAGGAGGACTGAAGCTTTCTTT. This codes for CASNQRRTEAFF.